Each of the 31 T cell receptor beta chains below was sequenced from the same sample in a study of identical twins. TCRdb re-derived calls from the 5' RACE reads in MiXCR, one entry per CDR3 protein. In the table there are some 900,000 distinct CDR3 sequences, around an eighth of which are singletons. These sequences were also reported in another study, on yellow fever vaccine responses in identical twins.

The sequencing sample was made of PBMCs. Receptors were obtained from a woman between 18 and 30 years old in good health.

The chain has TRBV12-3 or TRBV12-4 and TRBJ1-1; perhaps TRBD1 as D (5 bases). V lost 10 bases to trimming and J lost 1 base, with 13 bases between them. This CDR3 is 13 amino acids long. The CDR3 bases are TGTGCCACCCTCTTAAGGGGGAACACTGAAGCTTTCTTT. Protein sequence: CATLLRGNTEAFF.

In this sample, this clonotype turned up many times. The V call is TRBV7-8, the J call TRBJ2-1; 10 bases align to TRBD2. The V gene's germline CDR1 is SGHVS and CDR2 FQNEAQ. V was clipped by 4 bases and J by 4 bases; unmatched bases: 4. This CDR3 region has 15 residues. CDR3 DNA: TGTGCCAGCAGCTACCTAGCGGGAGAGTACAATGAGCAGTTCTTC. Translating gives CASSYLAGEYNEQFF.

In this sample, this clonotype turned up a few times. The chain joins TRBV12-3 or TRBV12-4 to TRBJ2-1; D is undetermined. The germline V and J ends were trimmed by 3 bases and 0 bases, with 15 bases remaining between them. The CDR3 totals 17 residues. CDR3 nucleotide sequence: TGTGCCAGCAGTTTCCCCTCTGTGGATAGCTCCTACAATGAGCAGTTCTTC. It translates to CASSFPSVDSSYNEQFF.

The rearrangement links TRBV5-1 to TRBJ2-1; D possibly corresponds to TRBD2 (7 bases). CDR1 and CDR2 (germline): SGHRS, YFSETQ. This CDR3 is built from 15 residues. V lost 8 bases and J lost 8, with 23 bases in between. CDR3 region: CASGPGTQGRDEQFF. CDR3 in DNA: TGCGCCAGTGGTCCAGGGACTCAGGGGAGGGATGAGCAGTTCTTC.

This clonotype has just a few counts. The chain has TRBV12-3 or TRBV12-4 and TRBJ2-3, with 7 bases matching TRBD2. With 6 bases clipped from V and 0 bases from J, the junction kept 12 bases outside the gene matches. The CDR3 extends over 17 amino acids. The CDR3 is CASRPTLAFTSTDTQYF. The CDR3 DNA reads TGTGCCAGCAGGCCAACACTAGCGTTTACTAGCACAGATACGCAGTATTTT.

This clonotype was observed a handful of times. In DNA, the CDR3 is TGTGCCAGCAGCGATAGCATCCACAATGAGCAGTTCTTC. Its translation: CASSDSIHNEQFF. This chain joins TRBV12-3 or TRBV12-4 and TRBJ2-1; no clear D gene. Trimming took off 6 bases at V and 5 bases at J, with 11 bases between the two ends. This CDR3 has 13 residues.

DNA of the CDR3: TGCAGTGCTAGAAAAACCGAAGTTGAAGCTTTCTTT. Amino acids: CSARKTEVEAFF. The chain employs TRBV20-1 and TRBJ1-1, with D unclear. This CDR3 is 12 amino acids long. Germline V CDR1 and CDR2: DFQATT, SNEGSKA (reference sequence). The V gene lost 2 bases and the J gene lost 7 bases, with 11 bases spanning the gap.

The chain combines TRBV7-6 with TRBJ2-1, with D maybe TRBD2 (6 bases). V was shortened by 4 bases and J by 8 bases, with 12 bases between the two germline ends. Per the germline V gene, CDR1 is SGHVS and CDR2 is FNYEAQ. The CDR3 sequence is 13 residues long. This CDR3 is CASSSMGGDEQFF. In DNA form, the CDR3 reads TGTGCCAGCAGCTCTATGGGGGGTGATGAGCAGTTCTTC.

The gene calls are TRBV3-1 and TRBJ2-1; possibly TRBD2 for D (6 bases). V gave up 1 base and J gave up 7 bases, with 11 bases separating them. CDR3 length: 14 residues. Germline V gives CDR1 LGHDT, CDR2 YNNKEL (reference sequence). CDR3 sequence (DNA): TGTGCCAGCAGCCAAGTCGTGGGGGGAAATGAGCAGTTCTTC. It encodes CASSQVVGGNEQFF.

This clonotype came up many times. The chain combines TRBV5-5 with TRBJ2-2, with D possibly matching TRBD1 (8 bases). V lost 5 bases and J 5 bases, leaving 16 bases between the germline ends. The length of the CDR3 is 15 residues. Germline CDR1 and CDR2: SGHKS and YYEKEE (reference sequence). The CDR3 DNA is TGTGCCAGCAGTTTAGACAGGGGAGGGACCGGGGAGCTGTTTTTT. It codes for CASSLDRGGTGELFF.

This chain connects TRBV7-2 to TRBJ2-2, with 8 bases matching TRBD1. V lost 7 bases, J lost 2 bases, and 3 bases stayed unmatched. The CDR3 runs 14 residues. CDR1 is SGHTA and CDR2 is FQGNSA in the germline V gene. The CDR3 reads CASIDRGNTGELFF. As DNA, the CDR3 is TGTGCCAGCATCGACAGGGGAAACACCGGGGAGCTGTTTTTT.

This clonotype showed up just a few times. The CDR3 bases are TGCGCCAGCGATAGCGGGGGGGCCTACAATGAGCAGTTCTTC. This translates into CASDSGGAYNEQFF. This chain uses TRBV5-1 with TRBJ2-1; 11 bases are a match to TRBD2. Losses at the gene ends were 7 bases for V and 2 bases for J; bases not matched to a gene: 2. CDR1 SGHRS and CDR2 YFSETQ come from the germline V gene. The CDR3 is 14 amino acids. Supplemented by reference TRBV5-1 and TRBJ2-1, the full variable domain reads KAGVTQTPRYLIKTRGQQVTLSCSPISGHRSVSWYQQTPGQGLQFLFEYFSETQRNKGNFPGRFSGRQFSNSRSEMNVSTLELGDSALYLCASDSGGAYNEQFFGPGTRLTVL.

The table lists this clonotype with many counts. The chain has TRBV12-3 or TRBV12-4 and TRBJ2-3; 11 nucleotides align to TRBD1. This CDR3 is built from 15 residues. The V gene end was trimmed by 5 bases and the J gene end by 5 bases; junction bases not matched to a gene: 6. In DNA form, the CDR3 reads TGTGCCAGCAGTCCCGGACAGGGGGCTGGAGATACGCAGTATTTT. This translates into CASSPGQGAGDTQYF.

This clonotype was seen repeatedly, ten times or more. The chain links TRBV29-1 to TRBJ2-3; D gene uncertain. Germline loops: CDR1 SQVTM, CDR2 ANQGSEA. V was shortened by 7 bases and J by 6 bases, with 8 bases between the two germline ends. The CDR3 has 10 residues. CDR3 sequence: CSEPSDTQYF. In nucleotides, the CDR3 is TGCAGCGAACCGTCGGATACGCAGTATTTT.

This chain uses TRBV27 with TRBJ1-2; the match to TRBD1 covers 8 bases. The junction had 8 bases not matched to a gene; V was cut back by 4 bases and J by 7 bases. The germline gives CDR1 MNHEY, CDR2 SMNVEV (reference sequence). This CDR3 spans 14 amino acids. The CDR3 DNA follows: TGTGCCAGCAGTTCCCTTCAGGGGGCTAGTGGCTACACCTTC. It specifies CASSSLQGASGYTF.

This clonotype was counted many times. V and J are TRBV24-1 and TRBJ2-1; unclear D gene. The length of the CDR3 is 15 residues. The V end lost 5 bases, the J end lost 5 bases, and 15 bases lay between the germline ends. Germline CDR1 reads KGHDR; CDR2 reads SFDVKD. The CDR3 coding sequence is TGTGCCACCAGTGTGGGCGTGGCAAGAAACAATGAGCAGTTCTTC. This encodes CATSVGVARNNEQFF.

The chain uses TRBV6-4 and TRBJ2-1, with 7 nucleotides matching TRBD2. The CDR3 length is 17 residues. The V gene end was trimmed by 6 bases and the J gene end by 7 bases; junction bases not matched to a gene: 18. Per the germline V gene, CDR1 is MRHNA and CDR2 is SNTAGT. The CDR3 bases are TGTGCCAGCAGCCTCAACCATACGGGGGGATTGAGAAATGAGCAGTTCTTC. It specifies CASSLNHTGGLRNEQFF.

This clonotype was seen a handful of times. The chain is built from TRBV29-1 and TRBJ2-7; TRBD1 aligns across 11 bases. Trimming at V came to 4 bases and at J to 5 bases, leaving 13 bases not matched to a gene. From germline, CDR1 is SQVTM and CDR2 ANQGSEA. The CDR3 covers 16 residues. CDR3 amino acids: CSVVRSLGQGGHEQYF. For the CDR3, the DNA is TGCAGCGTTGTACGGAGCTTGGGACAGGGGGGTCACGAGCAGTACTTC.

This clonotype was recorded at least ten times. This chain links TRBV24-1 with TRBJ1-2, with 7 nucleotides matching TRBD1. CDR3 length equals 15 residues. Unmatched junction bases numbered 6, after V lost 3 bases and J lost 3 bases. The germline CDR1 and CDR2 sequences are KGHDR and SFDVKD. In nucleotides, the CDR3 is TGTGCCACCAGTGATACCAGGGGGTCGGACTATGGCTACACCTTC. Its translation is CATSDTRGSDYGYTF.

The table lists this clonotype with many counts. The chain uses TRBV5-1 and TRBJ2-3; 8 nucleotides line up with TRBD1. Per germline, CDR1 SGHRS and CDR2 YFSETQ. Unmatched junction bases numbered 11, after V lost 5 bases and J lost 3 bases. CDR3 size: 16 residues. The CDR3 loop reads CASRYSGQGRTDTQYF. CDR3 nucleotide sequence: TGCGCCAGCAGGTACTCCGGACAGGGTAGAACAGATACGCAGTATTTT.

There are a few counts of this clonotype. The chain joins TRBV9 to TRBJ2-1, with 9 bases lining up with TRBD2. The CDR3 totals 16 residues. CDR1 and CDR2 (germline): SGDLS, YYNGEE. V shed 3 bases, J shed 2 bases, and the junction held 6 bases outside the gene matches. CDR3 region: CASSGLGLAAYNEQFF. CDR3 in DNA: TGTGCCAGCAGCGGACTGGGACTAGCAGCCTACAATGAGCAGTTCTTC.

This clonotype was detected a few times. For the CDR3, the DNA is TGTGCCAGCAGTGAATTCGAGGGTCTGGGCTATGGCTACACCTTC. It specifies CASSEFEGLGYGYTF. V and J are TRBV6-1 and TRBJ1-2; D not resolved. V was clipped by 2 bases and J by 4 bases, with 14 bases between them. The CDR3 spans 15 residues. Looked up from germline, CDR1 is MNHNS and CDR2 is SASEGT.

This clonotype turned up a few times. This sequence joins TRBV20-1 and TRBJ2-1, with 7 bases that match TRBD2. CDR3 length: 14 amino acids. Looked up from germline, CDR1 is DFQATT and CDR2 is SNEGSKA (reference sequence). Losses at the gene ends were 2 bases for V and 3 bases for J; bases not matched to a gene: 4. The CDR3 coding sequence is TGCAGTGCTAGACTAGCGGCACACTACAATGAGCAGTTCTTC. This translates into CSARLAAHYNEQFF.

CDR3 amino acids: CASSSAGSYGYTF. For the CDR3, the DNA is TGTGCCAGCAGTTCCGCAGGGTCTTATGGCTACACCTTC. The J gene is TRBJ1-2, the V gene TRBV6-5; weak D call: TRBD1 (5 bases). CDR1 is MNHEY, CDR2 SVGAGI, per germline. The CDR3 loop spans 13 amino acids. V gave up 4 bases and J gave up 5 bases, with 11 bases separating them.

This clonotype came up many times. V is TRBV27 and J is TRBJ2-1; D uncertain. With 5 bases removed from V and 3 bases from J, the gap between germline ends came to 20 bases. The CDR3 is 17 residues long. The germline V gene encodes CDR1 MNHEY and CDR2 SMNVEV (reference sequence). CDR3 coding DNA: TGTGCCAGCAGTCCCTCCCCGCCAAGGCACTTCTACAATGAGCAGTTCTTC. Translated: CASSPSPPRHFYNEQFF.

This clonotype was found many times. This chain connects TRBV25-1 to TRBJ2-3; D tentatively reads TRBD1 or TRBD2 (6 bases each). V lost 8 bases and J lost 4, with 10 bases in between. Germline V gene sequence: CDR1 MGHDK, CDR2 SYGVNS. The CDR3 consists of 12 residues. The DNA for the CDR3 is TGTGCCAGCGGGGGGACACCAGATACGCAGTATTTT. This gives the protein CASGGTPDTQYF.

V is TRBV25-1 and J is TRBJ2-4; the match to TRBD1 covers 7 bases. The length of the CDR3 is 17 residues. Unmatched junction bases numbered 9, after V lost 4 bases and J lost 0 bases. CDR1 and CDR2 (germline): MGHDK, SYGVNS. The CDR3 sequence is CASSGTGEYLAKNIQYF. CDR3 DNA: TGTGCCAGCAGTGGGACAGGCGAGTACCTAGCCAAAAACATTCAGTACTTC.

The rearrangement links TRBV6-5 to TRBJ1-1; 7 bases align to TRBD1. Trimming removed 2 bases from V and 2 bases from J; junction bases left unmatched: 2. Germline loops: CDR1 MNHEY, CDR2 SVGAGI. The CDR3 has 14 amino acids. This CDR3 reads CASSYRGRNTEAFF. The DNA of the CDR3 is TGTGCCAGCAGTTACAGGGGGCGCAACACTGAAGCTTTCTTT.

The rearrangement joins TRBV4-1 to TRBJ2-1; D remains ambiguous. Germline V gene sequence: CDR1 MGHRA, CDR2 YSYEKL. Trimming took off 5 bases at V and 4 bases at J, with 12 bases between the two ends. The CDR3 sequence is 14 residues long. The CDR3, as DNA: TGCGCCAGCAGCTTCCAGAGGCTTTACAATGAGCAGTTCTTC. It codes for CASSFQRLYNEQFF.

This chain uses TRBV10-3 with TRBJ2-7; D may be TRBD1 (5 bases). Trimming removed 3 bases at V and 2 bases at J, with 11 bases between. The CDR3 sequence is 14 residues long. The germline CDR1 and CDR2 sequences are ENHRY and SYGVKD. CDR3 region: CAISDNRLPYEQYV. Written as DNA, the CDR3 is TGTGCCATCAGTGACAACAGGTTACCCTACGAGCAGTACGTC.

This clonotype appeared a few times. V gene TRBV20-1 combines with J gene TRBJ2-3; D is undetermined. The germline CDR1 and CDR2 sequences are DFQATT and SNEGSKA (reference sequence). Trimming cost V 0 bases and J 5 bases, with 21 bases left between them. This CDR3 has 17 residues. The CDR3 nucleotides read TGCAGTGCTAGAGATTTAAGCCTCCATAAAGGGATAGATACGCAGTATTTT. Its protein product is CSARDLSLHKGIDTQYF.